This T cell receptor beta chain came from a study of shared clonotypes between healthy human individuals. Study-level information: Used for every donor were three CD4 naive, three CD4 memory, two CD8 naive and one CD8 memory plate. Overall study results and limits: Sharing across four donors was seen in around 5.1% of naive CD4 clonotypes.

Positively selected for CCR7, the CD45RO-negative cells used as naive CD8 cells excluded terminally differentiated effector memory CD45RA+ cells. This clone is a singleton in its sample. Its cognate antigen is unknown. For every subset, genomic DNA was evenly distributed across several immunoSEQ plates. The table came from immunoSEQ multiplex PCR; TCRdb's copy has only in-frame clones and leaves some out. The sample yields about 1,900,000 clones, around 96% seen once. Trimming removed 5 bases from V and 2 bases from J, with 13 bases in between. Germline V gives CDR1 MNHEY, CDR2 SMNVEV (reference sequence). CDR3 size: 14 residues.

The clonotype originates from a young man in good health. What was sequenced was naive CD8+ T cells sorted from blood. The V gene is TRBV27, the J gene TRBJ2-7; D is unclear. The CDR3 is CASSSLETTYEQYF. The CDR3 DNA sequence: TGTGCCAGCAGTAGTTTGGAGACAACCTACGAGCAGTACTTC.